This T cell receptor (beta chain) was profiled in a study of cytomegalovirus exposure and HLA in healthy donors. Study in general: From about 170 million T cells, an earlier analysis saw roughly 120 million unique TCR beta sequences. General study results and limits: One later analysis reportedly identified an Asian-associated ancestry cluster that showed fewer N-insertions than the approximately 700-donor mean. Most TCR sequences were rare, but some public TCRs occurred in many donors.

PCR employed 60 Vbeta and 13 Jbeta primers. Authors' analysis steps: A later analysis counted approximately 80 million unique TCR beta chains, around 12 million shared. Sequencing used immunoSEQ multiplex PCR; TCRdb keeps in-frame clones, though not all of them. The D gene and trimming were derived from the DNA, and the V and J assignments and clone size from that table. The sample has 30,000 to 40,000 clones; around two fifths are singletons. In regard to this clone: Its antigen is undetermined.

V shed 6 bases, J shed 5 bases, and the junction held 16 bases outside the gene matches. This CDR3 region has 17 residues. CDR1 is MNHEY and CDR2 is SMNVEV in the germline V gene (reference sequence). This clonotype was sampled from a woman in her forties or fifties in good health and CMV-seronegative. The material sequenced was PBMCs. The V call is TRBV27, the J call TRBJ2-5; 9 bases fit TRBD2. CDR3 sequence: CASRVRGGRASGETQYF. As DNA, the CDR3 is TGTGCCAGCAGGGTCCGCGGCGGGAGGGCCAGTGGGGAGACCCAGTACTTC.